This TCR beta chain was sequenced in a study of a mutant IDH1 vaccine in newly diagnosed glioma. Time point specified: week 23, last vaccination. A single vaccine dose contained 300 ug of mutant IDH1 20-mer peptide, and topical imiquimod was used with it. There are 17 residues in the CDR3. V lost 2 bases to trimming and J lost 6 bases, with 22 bases between them. Germline loops: CDR1 MNHEY, CDR2 SMNVEV (reference sequence). With regard to this clone: Its antigen remains unidentified.

The data were produced by immunoSEQ multiplex PCR, yet TCRdb's version contains in-frame clones alone and is incomplete. The table lists more than 35,000 clones, roughly 76% of them singletons. This receptor was obtained from a middle-aged man with glioma. The specimen was PBMCs, collected from a glioma patient whose treatment included an IDH1 peptide vaccine. This chain uses TRBV27 with TRBJ1-1; D is perhaps TRBD1 (5 bases). The CDR3 DNA follows: TGTGCCAGCAGTTTAGGTATTCGACAGCCTAATGAGGCTGAAGCTTTCTTT. As protein: CASSLGIRQPNEAEAFF.